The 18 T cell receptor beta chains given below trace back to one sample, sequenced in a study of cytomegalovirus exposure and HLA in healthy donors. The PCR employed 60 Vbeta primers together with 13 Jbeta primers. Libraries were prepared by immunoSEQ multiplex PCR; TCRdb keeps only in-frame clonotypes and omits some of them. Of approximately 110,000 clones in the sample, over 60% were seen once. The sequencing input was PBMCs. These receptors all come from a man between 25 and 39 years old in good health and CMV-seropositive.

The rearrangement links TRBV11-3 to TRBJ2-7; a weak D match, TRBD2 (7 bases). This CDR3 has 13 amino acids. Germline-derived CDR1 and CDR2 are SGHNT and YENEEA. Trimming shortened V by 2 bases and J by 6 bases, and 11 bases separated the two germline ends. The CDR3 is CASSLQGGGEQYF. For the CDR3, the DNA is TGTGCCAGCAGCTTACAGGGAGGGGGCGAGCAGTACTTC.

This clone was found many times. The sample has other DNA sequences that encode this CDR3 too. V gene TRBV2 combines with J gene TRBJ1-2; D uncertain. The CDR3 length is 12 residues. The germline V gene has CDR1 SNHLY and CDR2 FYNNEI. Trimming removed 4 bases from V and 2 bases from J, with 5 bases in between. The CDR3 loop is CASSVENYGYTF. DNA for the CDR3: TGTGCCAGCAGTGTAGAGAACTATGGCTACACCTTC. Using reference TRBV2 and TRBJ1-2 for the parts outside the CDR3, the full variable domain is EPEVTQTPSHQVTQMGQEVILRCVPISNHLYFYWYRQILGQKVEFLVSFYNNEISEKSEIFDDQFSVERPDGSNFTLKIRSTKLEDSAMYFCASSVENYGYTFGSGTRLTVV.

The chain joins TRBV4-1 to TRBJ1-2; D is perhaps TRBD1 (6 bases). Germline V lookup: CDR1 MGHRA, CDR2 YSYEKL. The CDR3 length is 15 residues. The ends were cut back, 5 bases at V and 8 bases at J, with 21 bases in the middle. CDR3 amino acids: CASSETQGLVIGYTF. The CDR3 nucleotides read TGCGCCAGCAGCGAAACACAGGGTCTGGTGATCGGCTACACCTTC.

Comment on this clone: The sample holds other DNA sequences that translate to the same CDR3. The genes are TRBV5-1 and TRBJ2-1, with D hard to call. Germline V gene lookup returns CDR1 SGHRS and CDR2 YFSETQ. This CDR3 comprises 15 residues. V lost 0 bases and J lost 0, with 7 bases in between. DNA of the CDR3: TGCGCCAGCAGCTTGGGCCAGGTCTCCTACAATGAGCAGTTCTTC. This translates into CASSLGQVSYNEQFF.

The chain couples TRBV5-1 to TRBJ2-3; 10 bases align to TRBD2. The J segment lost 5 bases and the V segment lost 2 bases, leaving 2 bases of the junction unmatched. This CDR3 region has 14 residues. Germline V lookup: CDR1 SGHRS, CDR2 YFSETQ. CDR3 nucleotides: TGCGCCAGCAGCTTCAGCGGGGGGGTAGATACGCAGTATTTT. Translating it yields CASSFSGGVDTQYF.

The CDR3 here is CASSPIPGQDEKLFF. As DNA, the CDR3 is TGTGCCAGCAGCCCGATTCCGGGACAGGATGAAAAACTGTTTTTT. The V gene is TRBV5-5, the J gene TRBJ1-4; 8 bases line up with TRBD1. V was clipped by 4 bases and J by 6 bases; unmatched bases: 8. The CDR3 totals 15 residues. Germline V gene data show CDR1 as SGHKS and CDR2 as YYEKEE (reference sequence).

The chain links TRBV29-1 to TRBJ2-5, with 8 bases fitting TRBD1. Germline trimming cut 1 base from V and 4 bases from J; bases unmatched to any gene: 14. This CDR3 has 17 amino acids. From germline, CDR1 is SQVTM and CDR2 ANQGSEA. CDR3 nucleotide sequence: TGCAGCGTTGAAGCCATCGGCCTCAGGGGGCGAGTAGAGACCCAGTACTTC. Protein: CSVEAIGLRGRVETQYF.

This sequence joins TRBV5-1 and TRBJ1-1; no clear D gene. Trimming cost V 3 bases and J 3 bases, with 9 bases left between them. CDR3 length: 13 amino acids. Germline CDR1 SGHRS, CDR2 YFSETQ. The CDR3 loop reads CASSSKRDTEAFF. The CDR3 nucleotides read TGCGCCAGCAGCTCGAAGAGGGACACTGAAGCTTTCTTT.

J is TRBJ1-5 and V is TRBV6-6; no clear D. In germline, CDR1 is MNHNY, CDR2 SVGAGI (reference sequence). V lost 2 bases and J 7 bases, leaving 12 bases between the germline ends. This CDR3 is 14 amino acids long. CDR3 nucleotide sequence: TGTGCCAGCAGTTACCCGGGGAGCGGCCAGCCCCAGCATTTT. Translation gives CASSYPGSGQPQHF.

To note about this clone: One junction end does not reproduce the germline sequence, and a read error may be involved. The CDR3 sequence is CASSGGTGGSYGYAF. The CDR3 DNA reads as TGTGCCAGCAGTGGCGGGACAGGGGGCAGCTATGGCTACGCCTTC. The chain links TRBV6-1 to TRBJ1-2; 12 nucleotides agree with TRBD1. CDR1 is MNHNS, CDR2 SASEGT, per germline. The CDR3 runs to 15 residues.

The CDR3 is CASSQVSLAAGTDTQYF. CDR3 sequence (DNA): TGCGCCAGCAGCCAAGTAAGCCTAGCGGCCGGCACAGATACGCAGTATTTT. This chain joins TRBV4-1 and TRBJ2-3; 7 positions match TRBD2. The germline gives CDR1 MGHRA, CDR2 YSYEKL. This CDR3 comprises 17 residues. Unmatched junction bases numbered 8, after V lost 1 base and J lost 1 base.

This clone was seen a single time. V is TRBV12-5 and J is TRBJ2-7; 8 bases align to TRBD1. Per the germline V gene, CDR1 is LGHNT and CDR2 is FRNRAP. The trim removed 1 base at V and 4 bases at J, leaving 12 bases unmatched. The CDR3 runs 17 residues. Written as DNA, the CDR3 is TGTGCTAGTGGTTTGGGCCGCGCTCGGACAGGGCTGTACGAGCAGTACTTC. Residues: CASGLGRARTGLYEQYF.

CDR3 sequence: CASSPRTDMNTEAFF. CDR3 nucleotides: TGTGCCAGCAGCCCCAGGACGGACATGAACACTGAAGCTTTCTTT. The J gene is TRBJ1-1, the V gene TRBV9; D may be TRBD1 (5 bases). The germline V and J ends were trimmed by 4 bases and 0 bases, with 13 bases remaining between them. The germline gives CDR1 SGDLS, CDR2 YYNGEE. The CDR3 contains 15 residues.

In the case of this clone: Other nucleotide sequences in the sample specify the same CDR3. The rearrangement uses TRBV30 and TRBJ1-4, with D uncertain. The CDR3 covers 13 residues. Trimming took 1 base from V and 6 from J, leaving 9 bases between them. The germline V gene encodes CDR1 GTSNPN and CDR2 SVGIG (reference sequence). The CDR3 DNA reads TGTGCCTGGAGTGGAACTGGAGATGAAAAACTGTTTTTT. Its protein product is CAWSGTGDEKLFF.

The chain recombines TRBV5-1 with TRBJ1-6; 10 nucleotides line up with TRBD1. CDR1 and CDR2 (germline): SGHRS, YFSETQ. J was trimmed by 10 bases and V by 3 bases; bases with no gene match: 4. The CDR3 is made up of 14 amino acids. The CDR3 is CASSSGQGTSPLHF. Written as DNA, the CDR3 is TGCGCCAGCAGCTCGGGACAGGGGACCTCACCCCTCCACTTT.

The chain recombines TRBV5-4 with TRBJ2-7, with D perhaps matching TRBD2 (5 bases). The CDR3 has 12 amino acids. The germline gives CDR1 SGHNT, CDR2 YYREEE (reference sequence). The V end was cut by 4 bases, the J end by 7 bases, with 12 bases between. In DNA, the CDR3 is TGTGCCAGCAGCCAGACACGAGGGGAGCAGTACTTC. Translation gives CASSQTRGEQYF.

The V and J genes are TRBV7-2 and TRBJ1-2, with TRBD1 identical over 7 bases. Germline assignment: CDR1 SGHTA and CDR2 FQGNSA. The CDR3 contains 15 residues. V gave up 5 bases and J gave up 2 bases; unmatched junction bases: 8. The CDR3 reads CASSSTQTGNYGYTF. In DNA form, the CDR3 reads TGTGCCAGCAGCAGCACTCAGACAGGGAACTATGGCTACACCTTC.

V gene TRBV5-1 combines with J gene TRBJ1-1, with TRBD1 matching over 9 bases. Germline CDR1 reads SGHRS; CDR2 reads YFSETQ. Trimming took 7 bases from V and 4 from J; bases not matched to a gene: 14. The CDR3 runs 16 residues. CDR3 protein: CASQRDRVGFGTEAFF. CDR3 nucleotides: TGCGCCAGCCAACGGGACAGGGTGGGTTTCGGCACTGAAGCTTTCTTT.